Shown below are 2 T cell receptor beta chains from a single sample sequenced in a study of long-term antiretroviral therapy in people with HIV. Survey-level immunoSEQ v3.0 assays were run. Using immunoSEQ multiplex PCR, the repertoire was profiled, and TCRdb retains in-frame clones only, with some absent. Of some 19,000 clones listed, roughly four fifths were seen once; the top ten hold approximately 7%. Material: unsorted PBMCs, obtained 2.2 years after starting antiretroviral therapy. The receptors here all came from a middle-aged man with HIV.

The V gene is TRBV18, the J gene TRBJ2-5; D gene ambiguous. CDR1 KGHSH and CDR2 LQKENI come from the germline V gene. Deletions cut 2 bases from V and 1 base from J, with 5 bases between. CDR3 length equals 13 residues. The CDR3 reads CASSPNAQETQYF. In DNA form, the CDR3 reads TGTGCCAGCTCACCAAACGCCCAAGAGACCCAGTACTTC.

CDR3 DNA: TGTGCCAGCAGTTCCGCAGGGGAGGGAGAGACCCAGTACTTC. Its protein is CASSSAGEGETQYF. The chain has TRBV6-5 and TRBJ2-5; TRBD2 might be the D (7 bases). From germline, CDR1 is MNHEY and CDR2 SVGAGI. This CDR3 spans 14 amino acids. Trimming left V 4 bases short and J 4 bases short, with 13 bases between.